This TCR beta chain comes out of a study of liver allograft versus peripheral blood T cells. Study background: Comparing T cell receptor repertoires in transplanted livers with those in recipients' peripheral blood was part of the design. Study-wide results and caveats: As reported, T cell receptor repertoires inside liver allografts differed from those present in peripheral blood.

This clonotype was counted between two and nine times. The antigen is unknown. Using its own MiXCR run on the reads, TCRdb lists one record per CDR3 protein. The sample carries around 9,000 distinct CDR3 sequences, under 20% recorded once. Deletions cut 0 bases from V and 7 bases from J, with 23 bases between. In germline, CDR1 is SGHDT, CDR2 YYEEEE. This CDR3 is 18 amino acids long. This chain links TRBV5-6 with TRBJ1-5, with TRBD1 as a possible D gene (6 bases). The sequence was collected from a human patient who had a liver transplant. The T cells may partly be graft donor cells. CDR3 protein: CASSLADSALSRGQPQHF. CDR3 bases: TGTGCCAGCAGCTTGGCGGACAGTGCCCTCTCAAGGGGGCAGCCCCAGCATTTT. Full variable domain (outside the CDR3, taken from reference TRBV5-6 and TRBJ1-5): DAGVTQSPTHLIKTRGQQVTLRCSPKSGHDTVSWYQQALGQGPQFIFQYYEEEERQRGNFPDRFSGHQFPNYSSELNVNALLLGDSALYLCASSLADSALSRGQPQHFGDGTRLSIL.